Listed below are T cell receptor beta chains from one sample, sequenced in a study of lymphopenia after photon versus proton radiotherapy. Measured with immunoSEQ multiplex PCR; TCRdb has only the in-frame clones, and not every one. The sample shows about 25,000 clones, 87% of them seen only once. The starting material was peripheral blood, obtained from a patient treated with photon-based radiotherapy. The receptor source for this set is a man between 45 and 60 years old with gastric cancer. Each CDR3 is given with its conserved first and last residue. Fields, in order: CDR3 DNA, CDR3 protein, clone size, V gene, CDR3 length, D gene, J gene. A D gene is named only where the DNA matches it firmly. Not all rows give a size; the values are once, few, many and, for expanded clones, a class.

TGTGCCAGCAGAGCCCTCCAGCGGGGGGCCCTCACCGGGGAGCTGTTTTTT	CASRALQRGALTGELFF	-	TRBV5-6	17	TRBD2	TRBJ2-2
TGCGCCAGCAGCCCCGGGACTAGCGGACAAGAGACCCAGTACTTC	CASSPGTSGQETQYF	-	TRBV5-1	15	TRBD2	TRBJ2-5
TGTGCCAGCAGCCAGTTGACAGGGGGTAGTACCTACACCTTC	CASSQLTGGSTYTF	-	TRBV6-1	14	TRBD1	TRBJ1-2
TGTGCCAGCAGCTTGGGGAGGTACGAAGCTTTCTTT	CASSLGRYEAFF	-	TRBV5-8	12	-	TRBJ1-1
TGTGCCAGCAGCTTAGAAAGACAGGGGGCGCGATCACCCCTCCACTTT	CASSLERQGARSPLHF	-	TRBV7-8	16	TRBD1	TRBJ1-6
TGTGCCTGGAGTGAGACTCAAGAGACCCAGTACTTC	CAWSETQETQYF	-	TRBV30	12	-	TRBJ2-5
TGTGCCAGCAGTTACCGGCGGACAGGGGGTAGCTATGGCTACACCTTC	CASSYRRTGGSYGYTF	-	TRBV6-5	16	TRBD1	TRBJ1-2
TGCAGCGTTGATTTGGACAGGGGGCAAGAGCAGTACTTC	CSVDLDRGQEQYF	-	TRBV29-1	13	TRBD1	TRBJ2-7
TGTGCCAGCAGTTTTCGGGTCCCCTCTTTT	CASSFRVPSF	-	TRBV6-6	10	-	TRBJ2-2
TGTGCCAGCTCACCCATGCCCAGCTTCGGGACCAGCTCCTATAATTCACCCCTCCACTTT	CASSPMPSFGTSSYNSPLHF	-	TRBV18	20	-	TRBJ1-6
TGCGCCAGCAGCCAAGATTTCGGGGTTGGTTCACCCCTCCACTTT	CASSQDFGVGSPLHF	few	TRBV4-3	15	-	TRBJ1-6
TGTGCCAGCAGTGATCAGTTTTATGGCTACACCTTC	CASSDQFYGYTF	-	TRBV25-1	12	-	TRBJ1-2
TGTGCCAGCAGCTTGGGTCGGTGGACCCAAGAGACCCAGTACTTC	CASSLGRWTQETQYF	-	TRBV5-6	15	-	TRBJ2-5
TGTGCCAGCAGCCCGGGGACTGGGGGCCTGGATACGCAGTATTTT	CASSPGTGGLDTQYF	-	TRBV9	15	-	TRBJ2-3
TGTGCCGTTAGAGGTCCATTTAGCAATCAGCCCCAGCATTTT	CAVRGPFSNQPQHF	once	TRBV19	14	-	TRBJ1-5
TGCGCCAGCAGCTTGGAGGGGAATAGCAATCAGCCCCAGCATTTT	CASSLEGNSNQPQHF	-	TRBV5-1	15	-	TRBJ1-5
TGTGCCAGCAGCGAAGGACAGAGTCGGGAGACCCAGTACTTC	CASSEGQSRETQYF	-	TRBV7-2	14	-	TRBJ2-5
TGTGCCAGCAGCCGCGCCGGGGCTCTTACCGGGGAGCTGTTTTTT	CASSRAGALTGELFF	-	TRBV7-2	15	-	TRBJ2-2
TGTGCCAGCAGCTCAGGACAGCGCGGGGACACTGAAGCTTTCTTT	CASSSGQRGDTEAFF	-	TRBV5-4	15	-	TRBJ1-1
TGTGCCAGCAGCACCCGGGACAGGGGGACCCCATATGGCTACACCTTC	CASSTRDRGTPYGYTF	-	TRBV2	16	TRBD1	TRBJ1-2
TGCGCCAGCAGCTTGGCCGCGGGCGGGTCCGGGGAGCTGTTTTTT	CASSLAAGGSGELFF	-	TRBV5-1	15	-	TRBJ2-2
TGTGCCAGCAGTAGTGTGCTATGGGGACTAAATTGGCCCCAGCATTTT	CASSSVLWGLNWPQHF	-	TRBV7-8	16	-	TRBJ1-5
TGTGCCAGCGGGGGGTCTCAAGAGACCCAGTACTTC	CASGGSQETQYF	-	TRBV6-6	12	-	TRBJ2-5
TGTGCCTGGAGTGTACCAAGGCAGGGCGGCTCTGGGGCCAACGTCCTGACTTTC	CAWSVPRQGGSGANVLTF	-	TRBV30	18	-	TRBJ2-6
TGTGCCAGCAGCGTAGGCGGGACCTACAATGAGCAGTTCTTC	CASSVGGTYNEQFF	-	TRBV9	14	-	TRBJ2-1
TGCGCCAGCAGCCTAACAGGGGCCACTGAAGCTTTCTTT	CASSLTGATEAFF	-	TRBV4-3	13	TRBD1	TRBJ1-1
TGTGCCAGCAGCTTAGAGGCCAGAAGGGATGGCTACACCTTC	CASSLEARRDGYTF	-	TRBV7-2	14	-	TRBJ1-2
TGTGCCAGCAGCTTAGCCGCTCTAGCGGGGGGAGATACGCAGTATTTT	CASSLAALAGGDTQYF	once	TRBV7-2	16	TRBD2	TRBJ2-3
TGCGCCAGCAGCTTGGGGGGGACGGCCCTAGCCAAAAACATTCAGTACTTC	CASSLGGTALAKNIQYF	-	TRBV5-1	17	-	TRBJ2-4
TGTGCCTGGAGTGTTCCTACCGGGACAGGGGGGTACGAGCAGTACTTC	CAWSVPTGTGGYEQYF	-	TRBV30	16	TRBD1	TRBJ2-7
TGTGCCAGCAGCGTAGGATCCGGGACAGCCTATGGCTACACCTTC	CASSVGSGTAYGYTF	-	TRBV9	15	TRBD1	TRBJ1-2
TGTGCCAGCAGTCCCAGGGGAAGCACAGATACGCAGTATTTT	CASSPRGSTDTQYF	-	TRBV6-4	14	-	TRBJ2-3
TGTGCCACACGGAAGGCCTACGAGCAGTACTTC	CATRKAYEQYF	-	TRBV27	11	-	TRBJ2-7
TGTGCCAGCAGCCAAGTGACAGGGGCTAGTGAAGCTTTCTTT	CASSQVTGASEAFF	-	TRBV14	14	TRBD1	TRBJ1-1
TGCGCCAGCAGTGAGTGGGGGACAGATACGCAGTATTTT	CASSEWGTDTQYF	-	TRBV10-1	13	-	TRBJ2-3
TGTGCCAGCAGCCAAATCTACATGGTCGGGGGAGGGTCGGATGAGCAGTTCTTC	CASSQIYMVGGGSDEQFF	-	TRBV14	18	TRBD2	TRBJ2-1
TGTGCCAGCAGCTGGGGGGATGAGCAGTTCTTC	CASSWGDEQFF	-	TRBV5-6	11	-	TRBJ2-1
TGCGCCAGCAGCTTGGATTTCGGGGAGCTGTTTTTT	CASSLDFGELFF	once	TRBV5-1	12	-	TRBJ2-2
TGTGCCAGCGGGGCAACTGGAAACACCATATATTTT	CASGATGNTIYF	few	TRBV6-6	12	-	TRBJ1-3
TGTGCCAGCAGCTTAGGTGACAGGTATGACAATGAGCAGTTCTTC	CASSLGDRYDNEQFF	-	TRBV13	15	-	TRBJ2-1
TGTGCCTGTCAGACAGGGGCAGGGGATACGCAGTATTTT	CACQTGAGDTQYF	-	TRBV30	13	TRBD1	TRBJ2-3
TGTGCCAGCAGGGCTGAAAACTCGGCTGAAGCTTTCTTT	CASRAENSAEAFF	-	TRBV6-1	13	-	TRBJ1-1
TGTGCCAGTAGTCTGCAAGGGACCACCACTGAAGCTTTCTTT	CASSLQGTTTEAFF	once	TRBV19	14	-	TRBJ1-1
TGTGCCAGCAGCACCGGACAGGGAATGGCAGATACGCAGTATTTT	CASSTGQGMADTQYF	-	TRBV7-2	15	TRBD1	TRBJ2-3
TGTGCCAGCAGCGTAGTAGGGTCTGGAAACACCATATATTTT	CASSVVGSGNTIYF	few	TRBV9	14	-	TRBJ1-3
TGTGCCAGCAGGCCTCAGGGGGGCGGTACTGAAGCTTTCTTT	CASRPQGGGTEAFF	-	TRBV27	14	TRBD1	TRBJ1-1
TGTGCCATCAGTGAGGGTGGGACCGGGGAGCTGTTTTTT	CAISEGGTGELFF	once	TRBV10-3	13	-	TRBJ2-2
TGTGCCAGCAGTAGTGGAGTAGAAACAGATACGCAGTATTTT	CASSSGVETDTQYF	-	TRBV6-4	14	-	TRBJ2-3
TGTGCCAGCAATCAGGGGATCCGGTATGGCTACACCTTC	CASNQGIRYGYTF	-	TRBV6-1	13	-	TRBJ1-2
TGTGCCTCTTATGGCTACACCTTC	CASYGYTF	-	TRBV30	8	-	TRBJ1-2
TGTGCCAGCAGCGTAGAGGGAGCCCCGGGCCATGGCTACACCTTC	CASSVEGAPGHGYTF	-	TRBV9	15	-	TRBJ1-2
TGTGCCAGCAGCTTTGGATCAGATACGCAGTATTTT	CASSFGSDTQYF	once	TRBV5-4	12	-	TRBJ2-3
TGTGCCAGCAGTGGGGGGCCTTTGATTGGGGCCAACGTCCTGACTTTC	CASSGGPLIGANVLTF	-	TRBV2	16	-	TRBJ2-6
TGTGCCAGTAGGGTGCAGACTACGGGGAATCAGCCCCAGCATTTT	CASRVQTTGNQPQHF	-	TRBV19	15	-	TRBJ1-5
TGTGCCAGCACCGACCCTATCGCCGAGACCCAGTACTTC	CASTDPIAETQYF	once	TRBV6-6	13	-	TRBJ2-5
TGTGCCTGGAGAGCTTTATATGGCTACACCTTC	CAWRALYGYTF	-	TRBV30	11	-	TRBJ1-2
TGTGCCAGCAGCCCAAGGACAGCCCGGCACGAGCAGTACTTC	CASSPRTARHEQYF	-	TRBV2	14	-	TRBJ2-7
TGCAGTGCTAGTCAGGCGGAGACCCAGTACTTC	CSASQAETQYF	-	TRBV20-1	11	-	TRBJ2-5
TGTGCCAGCAGCTTCTCCGGGACCCTGGTTAGCACAGATACGCAGTATTTT	CASSFSGTLVSTDTQYF	few	TRBV5-8	17	-	TRBJ2-3